This T cell receptor beta chain originates from a study of a mutant IDH1 vaccine in newly diagnosed glioma. Study information: Initiation of the vaccine course occurred 4-6 weeks after radiotherapy alone, or alongside temozolomide cycles. Treatment recipients were approximately 62% male and around 38% female, and their mean age was approximately 43 years. Visits V12 and V13 fell at weeks 35 and 47, respectively. Regarding the study as a whole: Pseudoprogression appeared unlinked to shifts in leading peripheral T cell clonotypes.

In this sample, this clone turned up a few times. Its antigen is not known. Regarding time point: week 47, end of study. Each dose delivered 300 ug of mutant IDH1 20-mer peptide subcutaneously with imiquimod. Assay used: immunoSEQ multiplex PCR; TCRdb lists only in-frame clones, some missing. This sample has tens of thousands of clones, with 65% found just once. V shed 4 bases and J shed 1 base, with 16 bases lying between them. The germline V gene encodes CDR1 MNHEY and CDR2 SVGAGI. This CDR3 is built from 16 residues. The chain has TRBV6-5 and TRBJ2-5; D possibly corresponds to TRBD1 (6 bases). The source of this sequence is a man aged 35 to 55 with glioma. Some clones in this sample may be carry-over from other donors' samples. The sample here was peripheral blood mononuclear cells (PBMCs), taken from a glioma patient whose treatment included an IDH1 peptide vaccine. CDR3 in amino acids: CASSSSFGTSQETQYF. The DNA for the CDR3 is TGTGCCAGCAGTTCATCCTTCGGGACAAGCCAAGAGACCCAGTACTTC.